This is a list of T cell receptor beta chains from one sample in a study of blood T cell repertoires in COVID-19. The data were produced by immunoSEQ multiplex PCR, yet TCRdb's version contains in-frame clones alone and is incomplete. This sample has about 41,000 clones, with 70% to 90% found just once. The specimen was peripheral blood. Receptors originate from a human donor in a cohort sampled during active COVID-19. Both conserved end residues are part of each CDR3. The D gene is left open where the match is weak. Expanded clones get a size class; other rows say once, few or many, or leave the size out.

V: TRBV25-1; D: TRBD1; size: few; length: 17; J: TRBJ1-1; CDR3: CASSEFGQGSMNTEAFF; DNA: TGTGCCAGCAGTGAATTTGGACAGGGAAGTATGAACACTGAAGCTTTCTTT
V: TRBV3-1/TRBV3-2; D: TRBD2; size: .; length: 15; J: TRBJ2-5; CDR3: CASSPGGGDQETQYF; DNA: TGTGCCAGCAGCCCCGGCGGGGGAGACCAAGAGACCCAGTACTTC
V: TRBV30; D: .; size: .; length: 14; J: TRBJ1-2; CDR3: CAWSVGGGGSGYTF; DNA: TGTGCCTGGAGTGTGGGTGGCGGGGGCTCTGGCTACACCTTC
V: TRBV30; D: .; size: .; length: 15; J: TRBJ2-7; CDR3: CAWSPRLGVLHEQYF; DNA: TGTGCCTGGAGTCCGAGACTAGGCGTCCTTCACGAGCAGTACTTC
V: TRBV9; D: TRBD2; size: .; length: 16; J: TRBJ2-1; CDR3: CASAGGKEDTYNEQFF; DNA: TGTGCCAGCGCGGGGGGCAAGGAGGATACCTACAATGAGCAGTTCTTC
V: TRBV5-1; D: TRBD1; size: .; length: 20; J: TRBJ1-1; CDR3: CASSLEPTGGAGVANTEAFF; DNA: TGCGCCAGCAGCTTGGAACCAACAGGGGGCGCCGGTGTGGCAAACACTGAAGCTTTCTTT
V: TRBV10-3; D: .; size: .; length: 16; J: TRBJ1-6; CDR3: CAISESMDGGRSPLHF; DNA: TGTGCCATCAGTGAGTCGATGGATGGGGGCCGGTCACCCCTCCACTTT
V: TRBV6-5; D: .; size: .; length: 11; J: TRBJ2-7; CDR3: CASSSVYEQYF; DNA: TGTGCCAGCAGTTCCGTCTACGAGCAGTACTTC
V: TRBV21-1; D: .; size: .; length: 16; J: TRBJ2-7; CDR3: CANQNPPTRTFNEQYF; DNA: TGTGCCAACCAAAACCCCCCCACAAGAACCTTTAACGAGCAGTACTTC
V: TRBV28; D: TRBD2; size: .; length: 15; J: TRBJ2-5; CDR3: CASTSGRAGVKTQYF; DNA: TGTGCCAGCACCTCTGGGAGGGCGGGAGTCAAGACCCAGTACTTC
V: TRBV27; D: TRBD1; size: .; length: 15; J: TRBJ1-2; CDR3: CASSFLGARGDGYTF; DNA: TGTGCCAGCAGTTTCCTGGGGGCCAGGGGGGATGGCTACACCTTC
V: TRBV21-1; D: .; size: once; length: 11; J: TRBJ1-2; CDR3: CASTVTYGYTF; DNA: TGTGCCAGCACCGTCACTTATGGCTACACCTTC
V: TRBV18; D: .; size: .; length: 14; J: TRBJ2-7; CDR3: CASSPGRGGYEQYF; DNA: TGTGCCAGCTCACCAGGAAGGGGGGGGTACGAGCAGTACTTC
V: TRBV24-1; D: .; size: few; length: 13; J: TRBJ1-3; CDR3: CATQSPGGNTIYF; DNA: TGTGCCACCCAATCCCCGGGTGGAAACACCATATATTTT
V: TRBV4-1; D: TRBD2; size: .; length: 15; J: TRBJ2-5; CDR3: CASRRTSASQETQYF; DNA: TGCGCCAGCAGGAGAACTAGCGCTTCACAAGAGACCCAGTACTTC
V: TRBV1; D: .; size: .; length: 15; J: TRBJ2-4; CDR3: CTSSPDRGQTVIQYF; DNA: TGCACCAGCAGCCCAGACAGGGGGCAGACAGTCATTCAGTACTTC
V: TRBV6-2/TRBV6-3; D: TRBD2; size: .; length: 14; J: TRBJ2-7; CDR3: CASSRLAGAYEQYF; DNA: TGTGCCAGCAGCCGACTAGCGGGAGCCTACGAGCAGTACTTC
V: TRBV24-1; D: .; size: .; length: 13; J: TRBJ2-3; CDR3: CATSDYRADTQYF; DNA: TGTGCCACCAGTGATTACAGAGCAGATACGCAGTATTTT
V: TRBV28; D: TRBD1; size: .; length: 15; J: TRBJ2-7; CDR3: CASSEPGQGGYEQYF; DNA: TGTGCCAGCAGCGAACCGGGACAGGGGGGTTACGAGCAGTACTTC
V: TRBV5-1; D: .; size: .; length: 12; J: TRBJ2-1; CDR3: CASSRDYNEQFF; DNA: TGCGCCAGCAGCCGGGACTACAATGAGCAGTTCTTC
V: TRBV10-3; D: .; size: once; length: 14; J: TRBJ2-3; CDR3: CAISESNGKDTQYF; DNA: TGTGCCATCAGTGAGTCGAATGGCAAAGATACGCAGTATTTT
V: TRBV4-2; D: TRBD2; size: .; length: 17; J: TRBJ2-1; CDR3: CASSQEGAGGLYNEQFF; DNA: TGTGCCAGCAGCCAAGAAGGAGCGGGAGGACTCTACAATGAGCAGTTCTTC
V: TRBV27; D: .; size: .; length: 16; J: TRBJ2-7; CDR3: CASSLWAGKTIYEQYF; DNA: TGTGCCAGCAGTTTATGGGCAGGGAAAACTATCTACGAGCAGTACTTC
V: TRBV5-4; D: TRBD2; size: .; length: 15; J: TRBJ2-7; CDR3: CASSPEPSGAYEQYF; DNA: TGTGCCAGTTCCCCGGAGCCTAGCGGTGCCTACGAGCAGTACTTC
V: TRBV2; D: .; size: .; length: 16; J: TRBJ1-2; CDR3: CASSEAPGGQGYGYTF; DNA: TGTGCCAGCAGTGAAGCACCGGGAGGGCAGGGGTATGGCTACACCTTC
V: TRBV20-1; D: TRBD1; size: .; length: 11; J: TRBJ1-4; CDR3: CSASLGGMLFF; DNA: TGCAGTGCTAGTTTAGGGGGCATGTTGTTTTTT
V: TRBV29-1; D: .; size: .; length: 11; J: TRBJ2-1; CDR3: CSVDYYNEQFF; DNA: TGCAGCGTCGACTACTACAATGAGCAGTTCTTC
V: TRBV9; D: TRBD1; size: once; length: 15; J: TRBJ1-2; CDR3: CASSVDRQGGSGYTF; DNA: TGTGCCAGCAGCGTAGATAGGCAGGGGGGTAGTGGCTACACCTTC
V: TRBV11-2; D: TRBD1; size: .; length: 15; J: TRBJ1-5; CDR3: CASSLGDRESQPQHF; DNA: TGTGCCAGCAGCTTAGGGGACAGGGAATCTCAGCCCCAGCATTTT
V: TRBV18; D: TRBD1; size: .; length: 15; J: TRBJ2-7; CDR3: CASSPRETGTSEQYF; DNA: TGTGCCAGCTCACCACGGGAGACAGGGACCAGCGAGCAGTACTTC
V: TRBV11-1; D: TRBD2; size: .; length: 15; J: TRBJ2-2; CDR3: CASSLSGSHTGELFF; DNA: TGTGCCAGCAGCCTAAGCGGGAGTCACACCGGGGAGCTGTTTTTT
V: TRBV11-3; D: .; size: .; length: 14; J: TRBJ2-3; CDR3: CASSLGGATDTQYF; DNA: TGTGCCAGCAGCTTAGGGGGAGCCACAGATACGCAGTATTTT
V: TRBV29-1; D: .; size: .; length: 18; J: TRBJ2-1; CDR3: CSAGGSTEDGSSYNEQFF; DNA: TGCAGCGCCGGAGGATCCACCGAAGACGGAAGCTCCTACAATGAGCAGTTCTTC
V: TRBV9; D: TRBD2; size: .; length: 15; J: TRBJ2-3; CDR3: CASSVSGTSEDTQYF; DNA: TGTGCCAGCAGCGTTAGCGGGACGAGTGAAGATACGCAGTATTTT
V: TRBV6-5; D: TRBD1; size: once; length: 14; J: TRBJ2-5; CDR3: CASSWGTGRKTQYF; DNA: TGTGCCAGCAGTTGGGGGACAGGGAGGAAGACCCAGTACTTC
V: TRBV27; D: TRBD2; size: .; length: 15; J: TRBJ2-5; CDR3: CASSSGRLLGETQYF; DNA: TGTGCCAGCAGCAGCGGGAGGTTGCTAGGAGAGACCCAGTACTTC
V: TRBV5-6; D: TRBD2; size: .; length: 14; J: TRBJ2-1; CDR3: CASSSPGGYNEQFF; DNA: TGTGCCAGCAGCTCCCCGGGGGGGTACAATGAGCAGTTCTTC
V: TRBV27; D: .; size: .; length: 13; J: TRBJ2-1; CDR3: CASSPLTYNEQFF; DNA: TGTGCCAGCAGTCCCCTAACCTACAATGAGCAGTTCTTC
V: TRBV12-3/TRBV12-4; D: .; size: .; length: 13; J: TRBJ2-5; CDR3: CASSLGLGVTQYF; DNA: TGTGCCAGCAGTTTAGGGTTAGGGGTGACCCAGTACTTC
V: TRBV28; D: .; size: .; length: 12; J: TRBJ2-5; CDR3: CASSPRRGGQYF; DNA: TGTGCCAGCAGTCCGAGGAGAGGGGGCCAGTACTTC
V: TRBV15; D: .; size: .; length: 13; J: TRBJ2-7; CDR3: CATSRGTLYEQYF; DNA: TGTGCCACCAGCAGAGGGACACTCTACGAGCAGTACTTC
V: TRBV11-3; D: TRBD1; size: .; length: 14; J: TRBJ1-1; CDR3: CASSLGTGIAEAFF; DNA: TGTGCCAGCAGCTTAGGGACAGGGATCGCTGAAGCTTTCTTT
V: TRBV7-9; D: .; size: .; length: 14; J: TRBJ2-2; CDR3: CASRQRQVTGELFF; DNA: TGTGCCAGCAGACAAAGACAGGTCACCGGGGAGCTGTTTTTT
V: TRBV6-6; D: .; size: .; length: 14; J: TRBJ1-5; CDR3: CASTYGVYNQPQHF; DNA: TGTGCCAGCACTTACGGAGTGTACAATCAGCCCCAGCATTTT
V: TRBV27; D: .; size: .; length: 15; J: TRBJ2-7; CDR3: CASSLVWTQPYEQYF; DNA: TGTGCCAGCAGTTTAGTCTGGACACAACCCTACGAGCAGTACTTC
V: TRBV30; D: TRBD2; size: .; length: 16; J: TRBJ2-2; CDR3: CAWMASGRSWTGELFF; DNA: TGTGCCTGGATGGCAAGCGGGAGGTCATGGACCGGGGAGCTGTTTTTT
V: TRBV4-2; D: TRBD2; size: once; length: 17; J: TRBJ2-1; CDR3: CASSPRPSGQSYNEQFF; DNA: TGTGCCAGCAGCCCCCGGCCTAGCGGGCAAAGCTACAATGAGCAGTTCTTC
V: TRBV27; D: TRBD1; size: .; length: 16; J: TRBJ1-4; CDR3: CASSYLRTGMNEKLFF; DNA: TGTGCCAGCAGTTACTTACGGACAGGGATGAATGAAAAACTGTTTTTT
V: TRBV3-1/TRBV3-2; D: .; size: .; length: 14; J: TRBJ1-1; CDR3: CASSQGTATLEAFF; DNA: TGTGCCAGCAGCCAAGGTACAGCCACACTCGAAGCTTTCTTT
V: TRBV27; D: TRBD1; size: .; length: 12; J: TRBJ2-7; CDR3: CASRGGNYEQYF; DNA: TGTGCCAGCAGAGGGGGCAACTACGAGCAGTACTTC
V: TRBV18; D: TRBD1; size: .; length: 16; J: TRBJ2-7; CDR3: CASSPPMGQDNYEQYF; DNA: TGTGCCAGCTCACCACCGATGGGACAGGATAACTACGAGCAGTACTTC
V: TRBV4-1; D: TRBD2; size: few; length: 16; J: TRBJ2-7; CDR3: CASSQDSSGSRYEQYF; DNA: TGCGCCAGCAGCCAAGATTCTAGCGGGAGTAGGTACGAGCAGTACTTC
V: TRBV4-1; D: .; size: .; length: 19; J: TRBJ1-4; CDR3: CASSQPGQKRAATNEKLFF; DNA: TGCGCCAGCAGCCAACCGGGACAAAAGCGCGCTGCAACTAATGAAAAACTGTTTTTT
V: TRBV28; D: .; size: .; length: 12; J: TRBJ2-7; CDR3: CATGLPVYEQYF; DNA: TGTGCCACGGGACTCCCGGTCTACGAGCAGTACTTC
V: TRBV9; D: .; size: .; length: 14; J: TRBJ2-7; CDR3: CASSVDGFRYEQYF; DNA: TGTGCCAGCAGCGTAGACGGTTTTCGGTACGAGCAGTACTTC
V: TRBV5-4; D: TRBD1; size: .; length: 15; J: TRBJ1-2; CDR3: CASTPRQGADYGYTF; DNA: TGTGCCAGCACCCCACGACAGGGGGCTGACTATGGCTACACCTTC
V: TRBV11-2; D: .; size: once; length: 14; J: TRBJ1-6; CDR3: CASSPGNNNSPLHF; DNA: TGTGCCAGCAGCCCCGGGAATAATAATTCACCCCTCCACTTT